This TCR beta chain was sequenced in a study of T-cell reconstitution after alpha-beta-depleted transplantation in children. This clonotype was detected many times. Its target is unknown. The CDR3 runs to 11 residues. The germline gives CDR1 SGHRS, CDR2 YFSETQ. Trimming stripped 4 bases from V and 6 bases from J, with 7 bases between. Unique molecular identifiers featured in how the TCRbeta library was prepared. TCRdb reprocessed the PCR reads with MiXCR, giving one entry per CDR3 protein. The table lists approximately 240,000 distinct CDR3 sequences, 9.5% to 13% of them singletons, with approximately 30% in the top ten. Broader study findings: Surviving recipient cells, namely T cells and thymic progenitors, were the source of high day-60 TCRbeta diversity in some patients. Expanded clones from the graft, numbering several hundred, reportedly supplied alpha-beta T cells about two months after transplant. One year post-transplant, T-cell counts and diversity were largely derived from T cells produced anew.

The TCR comes from a child less than two years old with acute myeloid leukemia, due to receive a stem cell transplant. The gene calls are TRBV5-1 and TRBJ1-2; D is undetermined. Sequenced here: PBMCs, sampled before TCRalphabeta/CD19-depleted stem cell transplant. In DNA, the CDR3 is TGCGCCAGCAGCGTCGGGGATGGCTACACCTTC. It translates to CASSVGDGYTF.